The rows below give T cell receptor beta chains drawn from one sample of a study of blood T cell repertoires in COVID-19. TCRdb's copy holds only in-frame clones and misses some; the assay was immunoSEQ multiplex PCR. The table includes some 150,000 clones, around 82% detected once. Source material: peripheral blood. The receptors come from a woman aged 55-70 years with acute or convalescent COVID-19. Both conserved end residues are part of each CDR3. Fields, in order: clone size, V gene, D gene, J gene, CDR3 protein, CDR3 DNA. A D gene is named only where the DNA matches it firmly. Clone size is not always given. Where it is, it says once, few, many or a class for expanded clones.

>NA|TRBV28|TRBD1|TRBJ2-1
CASSLTGGPIGQFF
TGTGCCAGCAGTTTAACAGGGGGGCCGATAGGGCAGTTCTTC
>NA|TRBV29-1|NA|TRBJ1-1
CSVSPGQNTEAFF
TGCAGCGTCTCACCGGGACAGAACACTGAAGCTTTCTTT
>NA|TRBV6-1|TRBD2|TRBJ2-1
CASSGPLSGMVGNEQFF
TGTGCCAGCAGTGGACCTCTTAGCGGGATGGTGGGGAATGAGCAGTTCTTC
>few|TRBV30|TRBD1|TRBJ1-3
CAWSFQGEGNTIYF
TGTGCCTGGAGTTTCCAGGGGGAAGGAAACACCATATATTTT
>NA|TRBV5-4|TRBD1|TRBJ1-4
CASSSPGQYNEKLFF
TGTGCCAGCAGCTCTCCGGGACAGTATAATGAAAAACTGTTTTTT
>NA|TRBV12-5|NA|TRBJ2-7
CASGSYREFYEQYF
TGTGCTAGTGGCTCTTACAGGGAGTTCTACGAGCAGTACTTC
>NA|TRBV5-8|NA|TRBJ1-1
CASSRGAAEAFF
TGTGCCAGCAGCCGGGGGGCCGCTGAAGCTTTCTTT
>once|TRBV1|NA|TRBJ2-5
CTSSQLAASGKQETQYF
TGCACCAGCAGCCAATTAGCGGCTAGCGGTAAACAAGAGACCCAGTACTTC
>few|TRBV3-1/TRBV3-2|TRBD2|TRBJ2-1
CASAPGLGNNEQFF
TGTGCCAGTGCTCCGGGACTAGGGAACAATGAGCAGTTCTTC
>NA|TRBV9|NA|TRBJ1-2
CASSVETGQGYGYTF
TGTGCCAGCAGCGTAGAGACAGGTCAGGGCTATGGCTACACCTTC
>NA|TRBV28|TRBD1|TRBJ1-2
CASSWQQGQEGYTF
TGTGCCAGCAGTTGGCAACAGGGACAGGAAGGCTACACCTTC
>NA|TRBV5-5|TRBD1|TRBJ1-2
CASSLGGGGNGYTF
TGTGCCAGCAGCTTGGGAGGGGGCGGGAATGGCTACACCTTC
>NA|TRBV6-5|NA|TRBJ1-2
CAGKGVRSDYGYTF
TGTGCCGGAAAGGGGGTTAGGTCTGACTATGGCTACACCTTC
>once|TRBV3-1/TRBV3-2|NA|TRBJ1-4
CASSIRVHNEKLFF
TGTGCCAGCAGCATCAGGGTACATAATGAAAAACTGTTTTTT
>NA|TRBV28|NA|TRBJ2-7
CASSTPQLTRYEQYF
TGTGCCAGCAGCACCCCACAACTAACGAGGTACGAGCAGTACTTC
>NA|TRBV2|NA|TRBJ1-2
CATRLQTVPANYGYTF
TGTGCCACACGCCTACAGACAGTACCAGCTAACTATGGCTACACCTTC
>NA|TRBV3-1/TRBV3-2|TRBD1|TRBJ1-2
CASSLTGDSGYTF
TGTGCCAGCAGCCTAACAGGGGATAGTGGCTACACCTTC
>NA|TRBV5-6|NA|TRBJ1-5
CASGVRMDNQPQHF
TGTGCCAGCGGAGTTCGGATGGACAATCAGCCCCAGCATTTT
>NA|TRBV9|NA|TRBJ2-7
CASSVGAEFYEQYF
TGTGCCAGCAGCGTGGGAGCGGAATTCTACGAGCAGTACTTC
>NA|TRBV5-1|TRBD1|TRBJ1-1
CASRTGTVMNTEAFF
TGCGCCAGCAGGACCGGGACAGTAATGAACACTGAAGCTTTCTTT
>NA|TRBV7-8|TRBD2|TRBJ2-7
CASSPEAGGLYYEQYF
TGTGCCAGCAGCCCCGAAGCGGGAGGCTTATACTACGAGCAGTACTTC
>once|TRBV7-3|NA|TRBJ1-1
CASSLQGAGTEAFF
TGTGCCAGCAGCCTCCAAGGGGCCGGGACTGAAGCTTTCTTT
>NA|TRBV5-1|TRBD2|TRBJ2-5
CASFAGAGETQYF
TGCGCCAGCTTTGCGGGAGCGGGAGAGACCCAGTACTTC
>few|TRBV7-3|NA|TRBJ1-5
CASSSIPGVVGNQPQHF
TGTGCCAGCAGCTCGATACCAGGGGTTGTTGGCAATCAGCCCCAGCATTTT
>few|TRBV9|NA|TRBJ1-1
CASSVTGVTEAFF
TGTGCCAGCAGCGTTACAGGCGTCACTGAAGCTTTCTTT
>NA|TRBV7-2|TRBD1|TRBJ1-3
CASSLRQQGISGNTIYF
TGTGCCAGCAGCTTAAGACAACAGGGGATCTCTGGAAACACCATATATTTT
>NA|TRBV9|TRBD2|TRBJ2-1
CASSVATGRGNNEQFF
TGTGCCAGCAGCGTAGCGACCGGGAGGGGTAACAATGAGCAGTTCTTC
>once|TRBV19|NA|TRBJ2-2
CASAPRGTPLDSNTGELFF
TGTGCCAGTGCTCCCCGGGGGACTCCTTTAGATTCGAACACCGGGGAGCTGTTTTTT
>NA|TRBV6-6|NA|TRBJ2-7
CASSYGGAQEYF
TGTGCCAGCAGTTACGGGGGGGCGCAGGAGTACTTC
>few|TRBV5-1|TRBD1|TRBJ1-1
CASSPEAWTGVPEAFF
TGCGCCAGCAGCCCCGAGGCCTGGACAGGGGTTCCTGAAGCTTTCTTT
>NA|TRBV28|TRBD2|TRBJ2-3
CASSSSGRALDTQYF
TGTGCCAGCAGTTCGAGCGGGAGGGCCTTGGATACGCAGTATTTT
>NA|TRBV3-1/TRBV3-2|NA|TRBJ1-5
CASSQDVSQPQHF
TGTGCCAGCAGCCAAGATGTTAGTCAGCCCCAGCATTTT
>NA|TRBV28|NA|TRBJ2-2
CASTHRAMNTGELFF
TGTGCCAGCACCCATAGAGCCATGAACACCGGGGAGCTGTTTTTT
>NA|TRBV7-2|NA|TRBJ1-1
CASSRTGRETEAFF
TGTGCCAGCAGCCGGACCGGGAGAGAGACTGAAGCTTTCTTT
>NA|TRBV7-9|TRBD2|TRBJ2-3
CASSRLAGTSDTQYF
TGTGCCAGCAGCCGACTAGCGGGAACGTCAGATACGCAGTATTTT
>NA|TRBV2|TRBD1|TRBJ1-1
CASSLTGGRVNTEAFF
TGTGCCAGCAGTCTGACAGGGGGTCGGGTTAACACTGAAGCTTTCTTT
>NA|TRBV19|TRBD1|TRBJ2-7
CASSETGGAPYEQYF
TGTGCCAGTAGTGAGACAGGGGGCGCCCCCTACGAGCAGTACTTC
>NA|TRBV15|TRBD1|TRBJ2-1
CATRLERGTGRNEQFF
TGTGCCACCAGATTGGAAAGGGGGACAGGGAGGAATGAGCAGTTCTTC
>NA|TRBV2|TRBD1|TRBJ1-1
CASSARQGGDPGAFF
TGTGCCAGCAGTGCCCGACAGGGGGGAGACCCGGGAGCTTTCTTT
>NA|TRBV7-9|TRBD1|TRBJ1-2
CASSLGQGPYGYTF
TGTGCCAGCAGCTTAGGACAGGGCCCCTATGGCTACACCTTC